These 25 T cell receptor beta chains share one sample of origin, sequenced in a study of control samples from healthy donors and cancer patients. TCRdb keeps only in-frame clones here, not all; method: immunoSEQ multiplex PCR. The data hold 170,000 or so clones, with 85% to 95% observed a single time. The sample consisted of blood. The source is a woman in her late teens or twenties in good health.

The chain employs TRBV11-1 and TRBJ2-7; D gene unclear. Trimming took off 4 bases at V and 7 bases at J, with 8 bases between the two ends. CDR1 and CDR2 (germline): SGHAT, FQDESV (reference sequence). This CDR3 spans 11 amino acids. CDR3 region: CASSSTEEQYF. CDR3 DNA: TGTGCCAGCAGCTCGACTGAAGAGCAGTACTTC.

The chain links TRBV5-1 to TRBJ2-5; 9 positions agree with TRBD2. V was pared by 1 base and J by 1 base, with 5 bases of the junction left unmatched. CDR1 is SGHRS, CDR2 YFSETQ, per germline. This CDR3 has 16 amino acids. The CDR3 spells CASSLPTSGLQETQYF. Written as DNA, the CDR3 is TGCGCCAGCAGCTTGCCGACTAGCGGACTCCAAGAGACCCAGTACTTC.

The genes are TRBV13 and TRBJ2-3; possibly TRBD1 or TRBD2 for D (5 bases each). Germline V gives CDR1 PRHDT, CDR2 FYEKMQ (reference sequence). The CDR3 length is 15 residues. Trimming left V 1 base short and J 4 bases short, with 12 bases between. Here the CDR3 DNA reads TGTGCCAGCAGCTTAGTCCAAGGGGAGTCAGATACGCAGTATTTT. Translated, it gives CASSLVQGESDTQYF.

The gene calls are TRBV28 and TRBJ1-4; TRBD1 matches 7 bases. V lost 7 bases and J lost 10; bases outside the gene matches: 18. CDR1 and CDR2 (germline): MDHEN, SYDVKM. The length of the CDR3 is 16 residues. CDR3 in amino acids: CASTPIWDSGQLKLFF. DNA of the CDR3: TGTGCCAGCACCCCAATCTGGGACAGTGGACAATTAAAACTGTTTTTT.

The rearrangement links TRBV5-5 to TRBJ1-3; D perhaps matches TRBD1 (5 bases). Germline loops: CDR1 SGHKS, CDR2 YYEKEE (reference sequence). V was clipped by 4 bases and J by 3 bases, with 11 bases between them. The CDR3 loop spans 14 amino acids. DNA of the CDR3: TGTGCCAGCAGCGGGGGGTGGTATGGAAACACCATATATTTT. Translation: CASSGGWYGNTIYF.

The chain joins TRBV10-1 to TRBJ1-1, with 7 bases matching TRBD1. In germline, CDR1 is WNHNN, CDR2 SYGVQD (reference sequence). This CDR3 is 14 amino acids long. With 3 bases clipped from V and 7 bases from J, the junction kept 8 bases outside the gene matches. This CDR3 reads CASSEGDSQDEAFF. CDR3 DNA sequence: TGCGCCAGCAGTGAAGGGGACAGCCAGGATGAAGCTTTCTTT.

The CDR3 reads CASSSSRGRGGYEQYF. For the CDR3, the DNA is TGTGCCAGCAGTTCTTCCAGGGGGCGCGGGGGGTACGAGCAGTACTTC. The genes are TRBV28 and TRBJ2-7; D possibly uses TRBD1 or TRBD2 (8 bases each). V was cut by 4 bases and J by 4 bases, with 20 bases left in between. The CDR3 length is 16 residues. Germline-derived CDR1 and CDR2 are MDHEN and SYDVKM.

This sequence joins TRBV4-3 and TRBJ2-2, with D perhaps matching TRBD1 or TRBD2 (5 bases each). CDR3 length: 17 residues. Germline V gene lookup returns CDR1 LGHNA and CDR2 YSLEER. The ends were cut back, 3 bases at V and 2 bases at J, with 16 bases in the middle. The CDR3 region has the DNA TGCGCCAGCAGCCACCGCCGGGGCGGTTCAAACACCGGGGAGCTGTTTTTT. This codes for CASSHRRGGSNTGELFF.

The chain employs TRBV7-9 and TRBJ2-3; the D gene is possibly TRBD1 (5 bases). Trimming removed 0 bases from V and 4 bases from J, with 8 bases in between. Germline V CDR1 and CDR2: SEHNR, FQNEAQ (reference sequence). The CDR3 is made up of 14 amino acids. CDR3 loop: CASSLAGEADTQYF. Here the CDR3 DNA reads TGTGCCAGCAGCTTAGCAGGGGAAGCAGATACGCAGTATTTT.

The chain links TRBV4-1 to TRBJ2-7; 8 bases are a match to TRBD2. CDR3 length: 15 residues. Germline V CDR1 and CDR2: MGHRA, YSYEKL. Trimming cost V 2 bases and J 2 bases; bases outside gene matches: 5. The DNA for the CDR3 is TGCGCCAGCAGCCAAATTCAACTAGCGGCCTACGAGCAGTACTTC. Translating gives CASSQIQLAAYEQYF.

This sequence joins TRBV19 and TRBJ1-2, with TRBD1 matching over 8 bases. V lost 4 bases and J lost 8; bases outside the gene matches: 12. Germline-derived CDR1 and CDR2 are LNHDA and SQIVND (reference sequence). The length of the CDR3 is 15 residues. The DNA of the CDR3 is TGTGCCAGTAGTACCCCGGGACAGGCCTGGGGGGGCTACACCTTC. Translation: CASSTPGQAWGGYTF.

With respect to this clone: The identical CDR3 is also encoded by other nucleotide sequences in the sample. The chain has TRBV27 and TRBJ1-2, with 7 positions matching TRBD1. Germline lookup yields CDR1 MNHEY and CDR2 SMNVEV (reference sequence). The CDR3 totals 13 residues. V lost 5 bases and J lost 4; bases outside the gene matches: 4. The CDR3 sequence: CASSPGTVYGYTF. Here the CDR3 DNA reads TGTGCCAGCAGTCCAGGGACAGTCTATGGCTACACCTTC.

In its sample, this clone was seen a few times. The chain combines TRBV4-3 with TRBJ1-5; D is uncertain. The CDR3 is 13 residues long. V was clipped by 0 bases and J by 5 bases, with 5 bases between them. Per the germline V gene, CDR1 is LGHNA and CDR2 is YSLEER. CDR3 sequence (DNA): TGCGCCAGCAGCCAAGAAGTTGATCAGCCCCAGCATTTT. Its protein product is CASSQEVDQPQHF.

The rearrangement uses TRBV19 and TRBJ2-5; 7 bases are a match to TRBD1. The CDR3 has 13 amino acids. Trimming took 6 bases from V and 4 from J; bases not matched to a gene: 5. Germline V CDR1 and CDR2: LNHDA, SQIVND (reference sequence). CDR3: CASRRGQGETQYF. Here the CDR3 DNA reads TGTGCCAGTAGAAGGGGGCAAGGAGAGACCCAGTACTTC.

This chain connects TRBV7-2 to TRBJ2-1; 9 nucleotides match TRBD1. Germline trimming cut 5 bases from V and 8 bases from J; bases unmatched to any gene: 4. This CDR3 has 13 amino acids. From germline, CDR1 is SGHTA and CDR2 FQGNSA. The CDR3 DNA follows: TGTGCCAGCAGCGGACAGGGGATCGATGAGCAGTTCTTC. Amino acids: CASSGQGIDEQFF.

V gene TRBV10-2 combines with J gene TRBJ1-2; 7 positions agree with TRBD1. The germline gives CDR1 WSHSY, CDR2 SAAADI. V lost 7 bases and J lost 7; bases outside the gene matches: 9. The CDR3 totals 13 residues. The CDR3 bases are TGCGCCAGCAAGGTGACAGGGCAGGGTGGCTACACCTTC. Translated: CASKVTGQGGYTF.

This chain uses TRBV6-6 with TRBJ1-5; 9 bases are shared with TRBD1. CDR1 and CDR2 (germline): MNHNY, SVGAGI (reference sequence). This CDR3 has 16 amino acids. V lost 8 bases, J lost 5 bases, and 13 bases stayed unmatched. CDR3 DNA sequence: TGTGCCAGCGGCCCAAGCGGGACAGGGAGCCATCAGCCCCAGCATTTT. This gives the protein CASGPSGTGSHQPQHF.

This clone was seen once. J is TRBJ1-2 and V is TRBV7-9, with D unresolved. The CDR3 length is 13 residues. V shed 4 bases and J shed 4 bases, with 10 bases lying between them. Germline lookup yields CDR1 SEHNR and CDR2 FQNEAQ (reference sequence). The CDR3 sequence is CASSSAKIYGYTF. The CDR3, as DNA: TGTGCCAGCAGCTCCGCGAAAATCTATGGCTACACCTTC.

V is TRBV11-3 and J is TRBJ2-1; the match to TRBD2 covers 7 bases. Losses at the gene ends were 4 bases for V and 1 base for J; bases not matched to a gene: 10. This CDR3 has 17 residues. Germline CDR1 is SGHNT and CDR2 is YENEEA. The CDR3 nucleotides are TGTGCCAGCAGCTCTCAGCGGGGTAGCGGATCCTACAATGAGCAGTTCTTC. This sequence encodes CASSSQRGSGSYNEQFF.

This chain connects TRBV28 to TRBJ1-4, with D uncertain. Germline V gene sequence: CDR1 MDHEN, CDR2 SYDVKM. V lost 7 bases and J 10 bases, leaving 22 bases between the germline ends. The CDR3 has 15 amino acids. The CDR3 DNA follows: TGTGCCAGCATGACGCCCTCACAAAGTCGGGGAAAACTGTTTTTT. Its protein product is CASMTPSQSRGKLFF.

The chain links TRBV7-2 to TRBJ1-2; D possibly corresponds to TRBD1 (5 bases). CDR1 SGHTA and CDR2 FQGNSA come from the germline V gene. The V gene lost 1 base and the J gene lost 8 bases, with 14 bases spanning the gap. The CDR3 totals 14 residues. The CDR3 spells CASSLGRQNGGYTF. The CDR3 nucleotides are TGTGCCAGCAGCTTAGGGAGACAGAACGGGGGCTACACCTTC.

This clone turned up a few times. The V gene is TRBV9, the J gene TRBJ2-3, with D hard to call. The CDR3 is 12 residues long. Per germline, CDR1 SGDLS and CDR2 YYNGEE. V shed 0 bases and J shed 6 bases, with 5 bases lying between them. As DNA, the CDR3 is TGTGCCAGCAGCGTAGGGGTTGATACGCAGTATTTT. It translates to CASSVGVDTQYF.

The CDR3 loop reads CASSLGGDSRDYEQYF. DNA of the CDR3: TGTGCCAGCAGCTTAGGCGGGGACTCTAGGGATTACGAGCAGTACTTC. The chain recombines TRBV5-4 with TRBJ2-7, with a weak D call TRBD2 (6 bases). This CDR3 spans 16 amino acids. Germline V gene data show CDR1 as SGHNT and CDR2 as YYREEE (reference sequence). Trimming removed 2 bases from V and 4 bases from J, with 19 bases in between.

The chain uses TRBV6-5 and TRBJ2-5; maybe TRBD2 (6 bases). The CDR3 loop spans 15 amino acids. CDR1 and CDR2 (germline): MNHEY, SVGAGI. V shed 0 bases and J shed 3 bases, with 11 bases lying between them. CDR3 nucleotides: TGTGCCAGCAGTTACTCGGGGGGAAAAGAAGAGACCCAGTACTTC. Protein: CASSYSGGKEETQYF.

The chain employs TRBV28 and TRBJ2-7, with 14 bases that match TRBD2. The germline V gene encodes CDR1 MDHEN and CDR2 SYDVKM. The CDR3 is 15 residues long. Trimming took 6 bases from V and 2 from J; bases not matched to a gene: 3. The CDR3 bases are TGTGCCAGCAGCCGGGGACTAGCGGGAGCCTACGAGCAGTACTTC. Its protein is CASSRGLAGAYEQYF.